This entry lists 17 T cell receptor beta chains sequenced from one sample in a study of PD-1 blockade in classical Hodgkin lymphoma. Noted time point: cycle 4 day 1 (C4D1), after 6 weeks of nivolumab. Each of the patients experienced relapse following autologous stem cell transplantation, and their brentuximab vedotin exposure differed. Profiling relied on immunoSEQ multiplex PCR, and the TCRdb table lists in-frame clones only, not all of them. This sample has roughly 28,000 clones, with over 75% found just once. Sequencing used peripheral blood mononuclear cells (PBMCs), obtained before the fourth cycle of nivolumab. The receptor set was obtained from a human donor with classical Hodgkin lymphoma.

This chain connects TRBV29-1 to TRBJ1-1, with 7 nucleotides matching TRBD1. The germline gives CDR1 SQVTM, CDR2 ANQGSEA. The CDR3 loop spans 12 amino acids. V shed 3 bases and J 6 bases; nucleotides not matched to a gene: 4. In nucleotides, the CDR3 is TGCAGCGTTGAGCGACAGGGTGCTGAAGCTTTCTTT. Its translation: CSVERQGAEAFF. Full variable domain (missing parts from reference TRBV29-1 and TRBJ1-1): SAVISQKPSRDICQRGTSLTIQCQVDSQVTMMFWYRQQPGQSLTLIATANQGSEATYESGFVIDKFPISRPNLTFSTLTVSNMSPEDSSIYLCSVERQGAEAFFGQGTRLTVV.

This clone occurred once. V gene TRBV23-1 combines with J gene TRBJ2-5; maybe TRBD2 (5 bases). TRBV23-1 belongs to the ORF category, with a function that is uncertain. Trimming left V 8 bases short and J 5 bases short, with 33 bases between. This CDR3 has 19 amino acids. CDR3 in amino acids: CASPKHKERVGNSGETQYF. The CDR3 DNA sequence: TGCGCCAGCCCGAAGCACAAAGAGAGGGTCGGGAATTCGGGGGAGACCCAGTACTTC.

The chain recombines TRBV7-2 with TRBJ2-3; D unclear. The length of the CDR3 is 14 residues. Germline CDR1 SGHTA, CDR2 FQGNSA. Trimming cost V 3 bases and J 0 bases, with 7 bases left between them. As DNA, the CDR3 is TGTGCCAGCAGCTTGAGACGCAGCACAGATACGCAGTATTTT. Translated: CASSLRRSTDTQYF.

This clone was recorded only once. The genes are TRBV11-1 and TRBJ2-3; 7 bases agree with TRBD2. The CDR3 loop spans 15 amino acids. The junction had 4 bases not matched to a gene; V was cut back by 0 bases and J by 4 bases. Germline V gene sequence: CDR1 SGHAT, CDR2 FQDESV (reference sequence). The CDR3 DNA reads as TGTGCCAGCAGCTTAGCGGGGGGGAGGGCAGATACGCAGTATTTT. Its protein product is CASSLAGGRADTQYF.

This chain links TRBV5-4 with TRBJ1-2; D is ambiguous. This CDR3 contains 13 residues. Germline V gives CDR1 SGHNT, CDR2 YYREEE (reference sequence). The V end lost 5 bases, the J end lost 2 bases, and 10 bases lay between the germline ends. CDR3 DNA sequence: TGTGCCAGCAGTCCTACACTGAACTATGGCTACACCTTC. This translates into CASSPTLNYGYTF.

The chain recombines TRBV6-1 with TRBJ2-3; D gene unclear. The CDR3 contains 19 residues. Between the trimmed V and J ends, which lost 3 bases and 5 bases, there was a span of 27 bases. In germline, CDR1 is MNHNS, CDR2 SASEGT. The CDR3 DNA follows: TGTGCCAGCAGTGACCTCGGGCTAGACCCCATTATTCCTCGAGATACGCAGTATTTT. Encoded protein: CASSDLGLDPIIPRDTQYF.

The CDR3 bases are TGTGCCAGCAAGGTTGGGACTAGGGTTGGGACCCAGTACTTC. This sequence encodes CASKVGTRVGTQYF. The chain is built from TRBV2 and TRBJ2-5, with TRBD2 identical over 8 bases. Germline V gene sequence: CDR1 SNHLY, CDR2 FYNNEI. Germline trimming cut 7 bases from V and 7 bases from J; bases unmatched to any gene: 11. This CDR3 has 14 amino acids.

The chain joins TRBV27 to TRBJ2-1; a weak D match, TRBD1 (5 bases). CDR3 length: 13 amino acids. The V end was cut by 3 bases, the J end by 7 bases, with 10 bases between. CDR1 MNHEY and CDR2 SMNVEV come from the germline V gene (reference sequence). CDR3 coding DNA: TGTGCCAGCAGTTTTCAGGGTGGGAATGAGCAGTTCTTC. This sequence encodes CASSFQGGNEQFF.

The CDR3 coding sequence is TGTGCCAGCAGGGAAGATAATAGGAGAGAGACCCAGTACTTC. Translated: CASREDNRRETQYF. The V gene is TRBV7-2, the J gene TRBJ2-5, with D unresolved. The V end lost 6 bases, the J end lost 4 bases, and 15 bases lay between the germline ends. Germline V CDR1 and CDR2: SGHTA, FQGNSA. The CDR3 totals 14 residues.

This sequence joins TRBV7-9 and TRBJ2-7; no clear D. V shed 2 bases and J shed 2 bases, with 16 bases lying between them. Germline V lookup: CDR1 SEHNR, CDR2 FQNEAQ (reference sequence). The CDR3 covers 16 residues. CDR3 DNA sequence: TGTGCCAGCAGCTTACCCCGCGGCTGGCTGACCTACGAGCAGTACTTC. It encodes CASSLPRGWLTYEQYF.

This chain uses TRBV7-8 with TRBJ2-2; D is perhaps TRBD1 or TRBD2 (6 bases each). CDR1 is SGHVS and CDR2 is FQNEAQ in the germline V gene. Trimming cost V 5 bases and J 1 base, with 17 bases left between them. This CDR3 spans 17 amino acids. The CDR3 sequence is CASSPPLRDKNTGELFF. In nucleotides, the CDR3 is TGTGCCAGCAGCCCACCCCTGCGGGACAAGAACACCGGGGAGCTGTTTTTT. The whole variable domain, filled in from reference TRBV7-8 and TRBJ2-2, reads GAGVSQSPRYKVAKRGQDVALRCDPISGHVSLFWYQQALGQGPEFLTYFQNEAQLDKSGLPSDRFFAERPEGSVSTLKIQRTQQEDSAVYLCASSPPLRDKNTGELFFGEGSRLTVL.

This clone was detected once. The chain has TRBV7-6 and TRBJ2-3; possibly TRBD1 or TRBD2 for D (5 bases each). Between the trimmed V and J ends, which lost 2 bases and 2 bases, there was a span of 17 bases. The CDR3 is 17 residues long. Per the germline V gene, CDR1 is SGHVS and CDR2 is FNYEAQ. The CDR3 sequence is CASSLLLGTSPTDTQYF. The CDR3 DNA follows: TGTGCCAGCAGCTTACTGTTAGGGACGTCCCCCACAGATACGCAGTATTTT. The complete variable domain, with remaining parts taken from reference TRBV7-6 and TRBJ2-3, reads GAGVSQSPRYKVTKRGQDVALRCDPISGHVSLYWYRQALGQGPEFLTYFNYEAQQDKSGLPNDRFSAERPEGSISTLTIQRTEQRDSAMYRCASSLLLGTSPTDTQYFGPGTRLTVL.

The chain employs TRBV19 and TRBJ1-6; 10 bases align to TRBD1. The V gene's germline CDR1 is LNHDA and CDR2 SQIVND (reference sequence). V shed 5 bases and J 9 bases; nucleotides not matched to a gene: 7. The CDR3 extends over 15 amino acids. The CDR3 protein is CASSGLTGGSSPLHF. The CDR3 coding sequence is TGTGCCAGTAGTGGATTGACAGGGGGCTCTTCACCCCTCCACTTT.

This clone was counted a single time. The chain uses TRBV27 and TRBJ1-1; 8 nucleotides agree with TRBD1. From germline, CDR1 is MNHEY and CDR2 SMNVEV (reference sequence). There are 17 residues in the CDR3. V lost 4 bases, J lost 5 bases, and 15 bases stayed unmatched. CDR3 DNA sequence: TGTGCCAGCAGTTCGCATCCCTTGACAGGGGAGGAAACTGAAGCTTTCTTT. This encodes CASSSHPLTGEETEAFF.

The chain has TRBV6-1 and TRBJ1-5; 12 nucleotides agree with TRBD1. Per the germline V gene, CDR1 is MNHNS and CDR2 is SASEGT. With V trimmed by 4 bases and J by 9 bases, 4 bases remained unmatched. This CDR3 region has 14 residues. In DNA form, the CDR3 reads TGTGCCAGCAGTGGGGACAGGGGGCGAGGGCCCCAGCATTTT. Translating gives CASSGDRGRGPQHF.

This clone has only a few counts. CDR3 region: CASSQDKGRFTEAFF. CDR3 coding DNA: TGTGCCAGCAGCCAAGATAAGGGGAGGTTCACTGAAGCTTTCTTT. The V and J genes are TRBV4-2 and TRBJ1-1; tentative D call: TRBD1 (5 bases). V lost 0 bases and J lost 4, with 12 bases in between. Germline V gives CDR1 LGHNA, CDR2 YNFKEQ. The CDR3 is 15 residues long.

This chain joins TRBV19 and TRBJ2-5, with 7 bases fitting TRBD2. V trimming: 5 bases; J trimming: 4 bases; junction bases outside the gene matches: 4. This CDR3 contains 13 residues. Per germline, CDR1 LNHDA and CDR2 SQIVND (reference sequence). The CDR3 DNA reads TGTGCCAGTAGTGCGACTAGCCGAGAGACCCAGTACTTC. Translating it yields CASSATSRETQYF.